This TCR beta chain derives from a study of cytomegalovirus exposure and HLA in healthy donors. Study-level points and caveats: Per a later analysis, HLA-associated TCR beta chains showed more clonal expansion than other, equally common TCR beta chains.

This clone came up once. Its antigen is not identified. The PCR was carried out with 60 Vbeta primers and 13 Jbeta primers. In the study's own analysis: A follow-up analysis tallied 73 million or so unique TCR beta chains, roughly 11 million shared. TCRdb keeps only in-frame clones here, not all; method: immunoSEQ multiplex PCR. That table is the source of V, J and clone size, and D and trimming were worked out from the DNA. The sample lists 110,000 to 150,000 clones, about 75% seen once, with 1.5% to 2% in the top ten. CDR1 is KGHSH and CDR2 is LQKENI in the germline V gene. Germline trimming cut 2 bases from V and 1 base from J; bases unmatched to any gene: 7. This CDR3 spans 16 amino acids.

The rearrangement uses TRBV18 and TRBJ1-1; the match to TRBD1 covers 7 bases. Input material: PBMCs. The TCR sequence derives from a woman aged 30 to 39 in good health and CMV-seronegative. The CDR3 sequence: CASSPSTSGGNTEAFF. CDR3 nucleotide sequence: TGTGCCAGCTCACCATCCACATCAGGGGGGAACACTGAAGCTTTCTTT.